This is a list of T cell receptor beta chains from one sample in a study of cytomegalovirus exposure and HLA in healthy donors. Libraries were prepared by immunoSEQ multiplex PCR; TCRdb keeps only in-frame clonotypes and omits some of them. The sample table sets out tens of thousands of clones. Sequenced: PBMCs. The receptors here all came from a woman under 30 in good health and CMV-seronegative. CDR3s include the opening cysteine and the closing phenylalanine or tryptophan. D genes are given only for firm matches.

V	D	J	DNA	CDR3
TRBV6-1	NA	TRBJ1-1	TGTGCCAGCAGTGAAAACGGGAACACTGAAGCTTTCTTT	CASSENGNTEAFF
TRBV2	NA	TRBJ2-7	TGTGCCAGCAGGGTCATGGAGGGACAGACTTACGAGCAGTACTTC	CASRVMEGQTYEQYF
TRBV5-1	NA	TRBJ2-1	TGCGCCAGCAGCTTGTGGACTTTCAACAATGAGCAGTTCTTC	CASSLWTFNNEQFF
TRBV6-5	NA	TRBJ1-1	TGTGCCAGCAGTTACGGGGCAGGGGTGAACACTGAAGCTTTCTTT	CASSYGAGVNTEAFF
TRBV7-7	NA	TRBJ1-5	TGTGCCAGCAGCTACAGGGTGGGTCAGCCCCAGCATTTT	CASSYRVGQPQHF
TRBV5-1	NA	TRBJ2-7	TGCGCCAGCAGCCCTGGAGGGAGTACCGGCTACGAGCAGTACTTC	CASSPGGSTGYEQYF
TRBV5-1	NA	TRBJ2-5	TGCGCCAGCAGCTTGGCGCCTAGGGGAGAGACCCAGTACTTC	CASSLAPRGETQYF
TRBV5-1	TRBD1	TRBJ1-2	TGCGCCAGCAGCCCTCAGGGACAGAACGTCGGCTACACCTTC	CASSPQGQNVGYTF
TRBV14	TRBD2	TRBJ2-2	TGTGCCAGCAGCCCCAGACTAGCGGGGGGGCGGTACACCGGGGAGCTGTTTTTT	CASSPRLAGGRYTGELFF
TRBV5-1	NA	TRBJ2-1	TGCGCCAGCAAACAGGGATCCTACAATGAGCAGTTCTTC	CASKQGSYNEQFF
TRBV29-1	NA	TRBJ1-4	TGCAGCGTTGAAGATCGAGGACAAGGCGAAAAACTGTTTTTT	CSVEDRGQGEKLFF
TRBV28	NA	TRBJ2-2	TGTGCCAGCAGTCGACTTTCGGGGGACACCGGGGAGCTGTTTTTT	CASSRLSGDTGELFF
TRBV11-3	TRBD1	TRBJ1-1	TGTGCCAGCAGCGAGGACAGGCTCACTGAAGCTTTCTTT	CASSEDRLTEAFF
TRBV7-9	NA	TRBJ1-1	TGTGCCAGCAGCTTAGCGCCGGCTGAAGCTTTCTTT	CASSLAPAEAFF
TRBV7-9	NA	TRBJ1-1	TGTGCCAGCAGCTTACGGCAGGGCCCCATGAACACTGAAGCTTTCTTT	CASSLRQGPMNTEAFF
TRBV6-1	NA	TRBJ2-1	TGTGCCAGCAGTGTAGGGGCCTACAATGAGCAGTTCTTC	CASSVGAYNEQFF
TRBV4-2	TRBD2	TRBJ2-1	TGTGCCAGCAGCCTGGGACTAGCGGGGGGAAGCTCCTACAATGAGCAGTTCTTC	CASSLGLAGGSSYNEQFF
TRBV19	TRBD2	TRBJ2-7	TGTGCCAGTAGGCCGACCCTCAGCGGGGGCTACTACGAGCAGTACTTC	CASRPTLSGGYYEQYF
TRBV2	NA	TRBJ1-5	TGTGCCAGCAGTGCAGGGAATAGGCAGCCCCAGCATTTT	CASSAGNRQPQHF
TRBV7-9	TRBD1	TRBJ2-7	TGTGCCAGCAGCTTAGGACAGGGCCTGCTCGAGCAGTACTTC	CASSLGQGLLEQYF
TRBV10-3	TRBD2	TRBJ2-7	TGTGCCATCAGTTCACCGGGACTATTCGACGAGCAGTACTTC	CAISSPGLFDEQYF
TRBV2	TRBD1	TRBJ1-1	TGTGCCAGCAGGACAGGGGAAGGGAACACTGAAGCTTTCTTT	CASRTGEGNTEAFF
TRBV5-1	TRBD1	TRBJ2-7	TGCGCCAGCAGCTTGGGGGACAGAGACGACTACGAGCAGTACTTC	CASSLGDRDDYEQYF
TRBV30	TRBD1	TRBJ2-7	TGTGCCTGGAGCACGGGACAGCATCAGTACTTC	CAWSTGQHQYF
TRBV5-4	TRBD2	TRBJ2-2	TGTGCCAGCAGCCGGGGGGGCCCGAACACCGGGGAGCTGTTTTTT	CASSRGGPNTGELFF
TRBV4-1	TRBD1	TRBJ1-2	TGCGCCAGCAGCCTTCCGGGACAGGGTTACCTCTATGGCTACACCTTC	CASSLPGQGYLYGYTF
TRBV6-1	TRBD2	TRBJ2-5	TGTGCCAGCAGCGGACTAGCGGGGCCTCACGAGACCCAGTACTTC	CASSGLAGPHETQYF
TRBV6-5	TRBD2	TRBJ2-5	TGTGCCAGCAGCTACACGGGGGGTCGGGAGACCCAGTACTTC	CASSYTGGRETQYF
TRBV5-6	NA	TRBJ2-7	TGTGCCAGCAGCTTGGGGGGCAGCACTTACGAGCAGTACTTC	CASSLGGSTYEQYF
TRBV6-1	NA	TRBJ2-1	TGTGCCAGCAGTGAGACAGGTGCCTACAATGAGCAGTTCTTC	CASSETGAYNEQFF
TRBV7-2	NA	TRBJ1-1	TGTGCCAGCAGCTTAGCCTTCACTACGGGGGGAGCTTTCTTT	CASSLAFTTGGAFF
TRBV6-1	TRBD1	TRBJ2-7	TGTGCCAGCAGCCGGGACAGAGTCTACGAGCAGTACTTC	CASSRDRVYEQYF
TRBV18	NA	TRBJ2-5	TGTGCCAGCTCACCAAGGAGGAGTTATCTCGAGACCCAGTACTTC	CASSPRRSYLETQYF
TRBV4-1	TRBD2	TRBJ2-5	TGCGCCAGCAGCCGAGGACTAGCGGGAGAAGCAAGTCGTCAAGAGACCCAGTACTTC	CASSRGLAGEASRQETQYF
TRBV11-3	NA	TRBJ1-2	TGTGCCAGCAGCTTAGATCGGGGGAACTATGGCTACACCTTC	CASSLDRGNYGYTF
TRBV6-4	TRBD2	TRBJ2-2	TGTGCCAGCAGTGATAAAACTAGCGGGAGAGGAAACACCGGGGAGCTGTTTTTT	CASSDKTSGRGNTGELFF
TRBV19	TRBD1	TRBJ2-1	TGTGCCAGTAGTAGGGGACAGGGAATGGACAATGAGCAGTTCTTC	CASSRGQGMDNEQFF
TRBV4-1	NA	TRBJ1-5	TGCGCCAGCAGCCAAGATGGGGGGAGGGGGGATTATAGCAATCAGCCCCAGCATTTT	CASSQDGGRGDYSNQPQHF
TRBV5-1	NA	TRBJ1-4	TGCGCCAGCAGAATCAACTCTGCAACTAATGAAAAACTGTTTTTT	CASRINSATNEKLFF
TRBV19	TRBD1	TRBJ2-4	TGTGCCAGTAGTATGGGCAGGGGGCGCGAAGCCAAAAACATTCAGTACTTC	CASSMGRGREAKNIQYF
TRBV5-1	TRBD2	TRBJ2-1	TGCGCCAGCAGCTTCCTAGCGGAAAGCTCCTACAATGAGCAGTTCTTC	CASSFLAESSYNEQFF
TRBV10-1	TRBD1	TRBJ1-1	TGCGCCAGCAGATCCGGGACAGAGAACACTGAAGCTTTCTTT	CASRSGTENTEAFF
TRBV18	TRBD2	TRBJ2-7	TGTGCCAGCTCACCGGGACTAGCGGGAGGAGGCGAGCAGTACTTC	CASSPGLAGGGEQYF
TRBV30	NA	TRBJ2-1	TGTGCCTGGAGTGCCGACAATGAGCAGTTCTTC	CAWSADNEQFF
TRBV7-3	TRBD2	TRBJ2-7	TGTGCCAGCAGCCCTTTCGCGGGAGACTACGAGCAGTACTTC	CASSPFAGDYEQYF
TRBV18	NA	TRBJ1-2	TGTGCCAGCTCTTCCCCCGCTGGGAAAGCGGGCTATGGCTACACCTTC	CASSSPAGKAGYGYTF
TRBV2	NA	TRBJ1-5	TGTGCCAGCAGCCAACAGGGTTTCGATCAGCCCCAGCATTTT	CASSQQGFDQPQHF
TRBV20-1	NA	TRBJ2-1	TGCAGTGCTAGAGAGCCAGATCAGCAGTTCTTC	CSAREPDQQFF
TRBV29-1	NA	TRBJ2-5	TGCAGCGTCGTGCGGGAGACCCAGTACTTC	CSVVRETQYF
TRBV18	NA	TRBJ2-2	TGTGCCAGCTCACCCCAGGGGGGCACCGGGGAGCTGTTTTTT	CASSPQGGTGELFF
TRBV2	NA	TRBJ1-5	TGTGCCAGCAGTGCCGTCGAAACGGGTCGACAGCCCCAGCATTTT	CASSAVETGRQPQHF
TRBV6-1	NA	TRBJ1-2	TGTGCCAGCAGTGTCGACAGGCTTTATGGCTACACCTTC	CASSVDRLYGYTF
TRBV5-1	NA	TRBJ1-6	TGCGCCAGCAGCTTGGGACAAAATAATTCACCCCTCCACTTT	CASSLGQNNSPLHF
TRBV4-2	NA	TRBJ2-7	TGTGCCAGCAGCCAAGCCGGGACTTTTGCCTACGAGCAGTACTTC	CASSQAGTFAYEQYF
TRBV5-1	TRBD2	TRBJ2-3	TGCGCCAGCAGCAGGCGGAGCGGGAGGTTAACAGATACGCAGTATTTT	CASSRRSGRLTDTQYF
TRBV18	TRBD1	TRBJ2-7	TGTGCCAGCTCACCAACAGGGGGAGGCCCCTCCTACGAGCAGTACTTC	CASSPTGGGPSYEQYF